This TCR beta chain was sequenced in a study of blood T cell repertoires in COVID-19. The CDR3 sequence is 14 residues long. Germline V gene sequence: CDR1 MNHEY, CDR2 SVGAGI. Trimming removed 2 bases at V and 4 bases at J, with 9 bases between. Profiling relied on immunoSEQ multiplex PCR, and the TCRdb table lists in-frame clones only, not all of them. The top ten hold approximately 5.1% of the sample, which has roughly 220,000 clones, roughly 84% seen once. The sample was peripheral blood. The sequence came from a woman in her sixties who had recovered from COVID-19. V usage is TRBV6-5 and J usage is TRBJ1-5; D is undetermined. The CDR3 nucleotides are TGTGCCAGCAGTTACCCGGGGAGTAATCAGCCCCAGCATTTT. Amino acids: CASSYPGSNQPQHF.